One and the same sample provided the 11 T cell receptor beta chains below, sequenced in a study of response to subunit inactivated influenza vaccine. MiXCR was run by TCRdb on the RT-PCR reads, yielding one entry per CDR3 protein. The sample holds more than 700,000 distinct CDR3 sequences; approximately 21% are singletons and the top ten take 10%. Source: PBMCs from blood, taken around 5 days after vaccination. These receptors all stem from a man aged 45-65 years who received an inactivated influenza vaccine.

The V call is TRBV7-9, the J call TRBJ1-1; perhaps TRBD1 as D (5 bases). Germline loops: CDR1 SEHNR, CDR2 FQNEAQ (reference sequence). The ends were cut back, 3 bases at V and 4 bases at J, with 12 bases in the middle. This CDR3 has 14 amino acids. CDR3 residues: CASSFSGGSTEAFF. The CDR3, as DNA: TGTGCCAGCAGCTTTAGCGGGGGTTCCACTGAAGCTTTCTTT. The whole variable domain, filled in from reference TRBV7-9 and TRBJ1-1, reads DTGVSQNPRHKITKRGQNVTFRCDPISEHNRLYWYRQTLGQGPEFLTYFQNEAQLEKSRLLSDRFSAERPKGSFSTLEIQRTEQGDSAMYLCASSFSGGSTEAFFGQGTRLTVV.

This clonotype was counted a few times. The chain uses TRBV6-2 or TRBV6-3 and TRBJ2-1, with 9 positions matching TRBD1. The CDR3 loop spans 16 amino acids. V was clipped by 4 bases and J by 3 bases; unmatched bases: 7. Germline V lookup: CDR1 MNHEY, CDR2 SVGEGT. The CDR3 DNA follows: TGTGCCAGCAGTTTGATTACGGGACAGGGCTACAATGAGCAGTTCTTC. Encoded protein: CASSLITGQGYNEQFF.

The chain joins TRBV5-6 to TRBJ2-4; 7 bases line up with TRBD2. Germline V CDR1 and CDR2: SGHDT, YYEEEE. With V trimmed by 1 base and J by 7 bases, 5 bases remained unmatched. The CDR3 sequence is 14 residues long. The CDR3 protein is CASSLRLAVNIQYF. The CDR3 bases are TGTGCCAGCAGCTTGCGGCTAGCGGTGAACATTCAGTACTTC.

J is TRBJ2-6 and V is TRBV19, with D hard to call. The CDR3 loop spans 12 amino acids. V lost 5 bases and J 12 bases, leaving 11 bases between the germline ends. Germline CDR1 LNHDA, CDR2 SQIVND (reference sequence). This chain's CDR3 is CASSPTRPVLTF. The CDR3 nucleotides are TGTGCCAGTAGTCCCACCCGTCCCGTCCTGACTTTC.

This clonotype was detected a few times. The genes are TRBV10-3 and TRBJ2-1, with a possible D match to TRBD1 (6 bases). CDR3 length: 12 amino acids. V lost 6 bases and J lost 9, with 12 bases in between. Per germline, CDR1 ENHRY and CDR2 SYGVKD. The chain's CDR3 is CAISQTGFEQFF. Written as DNA, the CDR3 is TGTGCCATCAGCCAAACAGGGTTTGAGCAGTTCTTC.

In this sample, this clonotype turned up a few times. The chain combines TRBV12-3 or TRBV12-4 with TRBJ1-2, with D hard to call. The ends were cut back, 0 bases at V and 2 bases at J, with 10 bases in the middle. This CDR3 has 15 residues. The CDR3 loop reads CASSLARQGNYGYTF. The CDR3 DNA is TGTGCCAGCAGTTTAGCCCGACAAGGGAACTATGGCTACACCTTC.

V is TRBV28 and J is TRBJ1-5, with D hard to call. Per germline, CDR1 MDHEN and CDR2 SYDVKM. V was clipped by 2 bases and J by 6 bases, with 14 bases between them. The CDR3 has 15 residues. The CDR3 DNA reads TGTGCCAGCAGTTTAGGTCAGATGGGCCGTCAGCCCCAGCATTTT. Protein product: CASSLGQMGRQPQHF.

This clonotype was observed a few times. V and J are TRBV10-3 and TRBJ1-2; 8 bases align to TRBD1. The germline V gene encodes CDR1 ENHRY and CDR2 SYGVKD. Unmatched junction bases numbered 7, after V lost 6 bases and J lost 4 bases. This CDR3 has 14 residues. In nucleotides, the CDR3 is TGTGCCATCAGCAAGGACAGGGACTTCTATGGCTACACCTTC. This translates into CAISKDRDFYGYTF.

In its sample, this clonotype was seen a few times. This sequence joins TRBV6-2 or TRBV6-3 and TRBJ2-7; the D gene is possibly TRBD1 (6 bases). CDR3 length: 15 residues. Germline V gene data show CDR1 as MNHEY and CDR2 as SVGEGT. With 5 bases removed from V and 2 bases from J, the gap between germline ends came to 16 bases. In nucleotides, the CDR3 is TGTGCCAGCAGTCAGCGGACAGATAATACCTACGAGCAGTACTTC. Residues: CASSQRTDNTYEQYF.

This clonotype has ten or more counts. The rearrangement uses TRBV20-1 and TRBJ2-1; 11 bases fit TRBD2. Germline-derived CDR1 and CDR2 are DFQATT and SNEGSKA (reference sequence). This CDR3 has 15 amino acids. J lost 6 bases, V lost 5 bases, and 9 bases had no gene match. The CDR3 DNA sequence: TGCAGTGCTCGAAAACTAGCGGGGGCCGCCAATGAGCAGTTCTTC. The encoded protein is CSARKLAGAANEQFF.

The chain is built from TRBV28 and TRBJ1-6, with D unresolved. CDR3 length: 12 residues. CDR1 and CDR2 from the germline V gene are MDHEN and SYDVKM. V was pared by 5 bases and J by 8 bases, with 7 bases between. CDR3 sequence: CASSLDHSPLHF. CDR3 coding DNA: TGTGCCAGCAGTCTGGACCATTCACCCCTCCACTTT.